Here is one TCR beta chain with its context. In the authors' workflow: Reference gene primer amplification gave nucleated cell count estimates. Sequencing was performed with immunoSEQ multiplex PCR; in TCRdb, only in-frame clones are kept and a portion is missing. Clone size and the V and J calls come from that table; the DNA yielded D and trimming. The sample includes more than 300,000 clones, 88% of them seen just once. This specimen belongs to a study of blood T cell repertoires in COVID-19. Cohorts were based on clinical histories the participants reported. Among Cohort 3 donors, those recovered had two negative PCRs, clearance, or symptom resolution. The CDR3 has 15 residues. Germline lookup yields CDR1 MRHNA and CDR2 SNTAGT. The ends lost 3 bases at V and 5 bases at J; junction bases unmatched: 9.

The sequenced sample consisted of PBMCs or T cells enriched from blood (not recorded which). The chain has TRBV6-4 and TRBJ1-2; 7 nucleotides align to TRBD1. The receptor was isolated from a woman younger than 30 who had recovered from COVID-19. CDR3 sequence: CASSESGGREYGYTF. The CDR3, as DNA: TGTGCCAGCAGTGAGTCAGGGGGAAGGGAGTATGGCTACACCTTC.